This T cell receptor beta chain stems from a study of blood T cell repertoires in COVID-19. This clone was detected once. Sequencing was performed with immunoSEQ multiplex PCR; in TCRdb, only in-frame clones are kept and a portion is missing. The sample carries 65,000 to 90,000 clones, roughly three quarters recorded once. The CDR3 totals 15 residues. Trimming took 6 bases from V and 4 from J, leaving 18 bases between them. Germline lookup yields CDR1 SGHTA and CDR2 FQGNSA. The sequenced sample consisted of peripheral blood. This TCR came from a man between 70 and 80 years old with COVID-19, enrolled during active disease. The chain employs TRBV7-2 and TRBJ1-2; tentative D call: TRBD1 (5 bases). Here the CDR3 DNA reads TGTGCCAGCAGTTTAATGGGCGGGGACGGCTATGGCTACACCTTC. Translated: CASSLMGGDGYGYTF. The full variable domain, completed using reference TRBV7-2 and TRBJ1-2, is GAGVSQSPSNKVTEKGKDVELRCDPISGHTALYWYRQSLGQGLEFLIYFQGNSAPDKSGLPSDRFSAERTGGSVSTLTIQRTQQEDSAVYLCASSLMGGDGYGYTFGSGTRLTVV.